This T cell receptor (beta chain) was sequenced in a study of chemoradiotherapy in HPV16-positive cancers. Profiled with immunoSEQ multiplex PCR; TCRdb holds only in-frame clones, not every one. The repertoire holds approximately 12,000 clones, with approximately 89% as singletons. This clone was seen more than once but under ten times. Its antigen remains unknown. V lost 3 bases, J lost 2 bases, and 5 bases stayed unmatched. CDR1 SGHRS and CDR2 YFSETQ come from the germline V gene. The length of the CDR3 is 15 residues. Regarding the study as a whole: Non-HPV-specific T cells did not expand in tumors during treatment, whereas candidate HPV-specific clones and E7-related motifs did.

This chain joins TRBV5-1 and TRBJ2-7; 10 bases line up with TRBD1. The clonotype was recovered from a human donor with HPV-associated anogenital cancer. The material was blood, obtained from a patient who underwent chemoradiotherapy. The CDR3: CASSSSTGGPYEQYF. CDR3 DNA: TGCGCCAGCAGCTCCTCGACAGGGGGCCCCTACGAGCAGTACTTC.